The 3 T cell receptor beta chains listed next were all sequenced from one sample in a study of technical replicates of blood from a handful of donors. Repertoires were generated with immunoSEQ multiplex PCR, while TCRdb's copy carries only in-frame clones and drops some. The sample has 68,000 or so clones, roughly 92% seen once; the top ten hold roughly 0.39%. The source material was T cells isolated from PBMCs. The receptors originated from a human donor in good health.

In DNA, the CDR3 is TGTGCCAGCAGCGTGGGAAATTTGGGAGCGGGTCTCGACGAGCAGTACTTC. Translated: CASSVGNLGAGLDEQYF. The J gene is TRBJ2-7, the V gene TRBV9, with a weak D call TRBD2 (6 bases). The CDR3 runs to 17 residues. Trimming stripped 2 bases from V and 5 bases from J, with 23 bases between. In germline, CDR1 is SGDLS, CDR2 YYNGEE.

This chain uses TRBV9 with TRBJ2-7, with D possibly matching TRBD2 (5 bases). V lost 4 bases to trimming and J lost 2 bases, with 16 bases between them. This CDR3 has 15 amino acids. Germline V gene lookup returns CDR1 SGDLS and CDR2 YYNGEE. The CDR3 sequence: CASSPTPEAAYEQYF. CDR3 in DNA: TGTGCCAGCAGCCCAACCCCGGAGGCGGCCTACGAGCAGTACTTC.

This chain joins TRBV6-5 and TRBJ2-1; D call uncertain. V lost 6 bases and J lost 8, with 11 bases in between. Germline V lookup: CDR1 MNHEY, CDR2 SVGAGI. The CDR3 has 12 residues. This CDR3 reads CASSPGGDEQFF. For the CDR3, the DNA is TGTGCCAGCAGCCCCGGCGGTGATGAGCAGTTCTTC.